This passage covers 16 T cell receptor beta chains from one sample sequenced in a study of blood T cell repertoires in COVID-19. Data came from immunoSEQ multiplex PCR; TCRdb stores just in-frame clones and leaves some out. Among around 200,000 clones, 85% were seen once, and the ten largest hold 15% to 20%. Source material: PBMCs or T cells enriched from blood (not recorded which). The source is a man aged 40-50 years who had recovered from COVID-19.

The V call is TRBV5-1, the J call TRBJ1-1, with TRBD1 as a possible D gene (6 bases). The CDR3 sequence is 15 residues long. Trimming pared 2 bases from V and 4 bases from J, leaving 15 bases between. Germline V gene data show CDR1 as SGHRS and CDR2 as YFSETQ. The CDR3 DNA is TGCGCCAGCAGCTTTGGCGCGGGGGCAAGCACTGAAGCTTTCTTT. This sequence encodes CASSFGAGASTEAFF.

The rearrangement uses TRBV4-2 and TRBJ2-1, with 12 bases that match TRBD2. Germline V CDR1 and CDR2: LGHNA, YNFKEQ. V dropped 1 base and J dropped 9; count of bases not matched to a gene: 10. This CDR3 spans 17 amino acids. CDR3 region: CASSQGDGLAGYGEQFF. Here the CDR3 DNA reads TGTGCCAGCAGCCAAGGGGACGGACTAGCGGGATACGGTGAGCAGTTCTTC.

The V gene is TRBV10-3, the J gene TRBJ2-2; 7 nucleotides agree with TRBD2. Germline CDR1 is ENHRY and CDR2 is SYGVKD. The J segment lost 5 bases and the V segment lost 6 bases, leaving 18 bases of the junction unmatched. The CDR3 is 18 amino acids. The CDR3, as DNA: TGTGCCATCAGGGACCGGGGGAGGGACCCCTCAGGTACCGGGGAGCTGTTTTTT. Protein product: CAIRDRGRDPSGTGELFF.

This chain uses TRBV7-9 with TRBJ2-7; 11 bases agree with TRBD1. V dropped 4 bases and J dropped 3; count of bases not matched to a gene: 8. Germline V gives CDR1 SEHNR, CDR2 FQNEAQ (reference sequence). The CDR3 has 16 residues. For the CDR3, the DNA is TGTGCCAGCAGCTCCAGGTCCGGGACAGGGGGCTACGAGCAGTACTTC. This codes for CASSSRSGTGGYEQYF.

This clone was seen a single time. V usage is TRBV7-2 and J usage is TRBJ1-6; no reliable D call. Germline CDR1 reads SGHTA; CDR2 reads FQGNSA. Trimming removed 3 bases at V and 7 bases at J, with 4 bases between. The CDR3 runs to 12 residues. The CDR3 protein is CASSLTNSPLHF. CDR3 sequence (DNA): TGTGCCAGCAGCTTGACAAATTCACCCCTCCACTTT. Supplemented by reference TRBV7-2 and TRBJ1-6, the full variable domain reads GAGVSQSPSNKVTEKGKDVELRCDPISGHTALYWYRQSLGQGLEFLIYFQGNSAPDKSGLPSDRFSAERTGGSVSTLTIQRTQQEDSAVYLCASSLTNSPLHFGNGTRLTVT.

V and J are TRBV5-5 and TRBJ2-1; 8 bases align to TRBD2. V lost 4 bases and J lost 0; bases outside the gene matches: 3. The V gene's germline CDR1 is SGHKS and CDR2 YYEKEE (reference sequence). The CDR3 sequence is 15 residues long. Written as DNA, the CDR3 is TGTGCCAGCAGCAGAAGCGGGAGCTCCTACAATGAGCAGTTCTTC. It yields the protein CASSRSGSSYNEQFF.

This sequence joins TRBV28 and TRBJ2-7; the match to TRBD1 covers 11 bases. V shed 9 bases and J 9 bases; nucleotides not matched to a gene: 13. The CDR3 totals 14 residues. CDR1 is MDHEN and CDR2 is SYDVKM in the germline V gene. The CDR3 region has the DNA TGTGCCAGTCTCCCCGGGACAGGGGGTACGGGGCAGTACTTC. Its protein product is CASLPGTGGTGQYF. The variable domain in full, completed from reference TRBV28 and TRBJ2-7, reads DVKVTQSSRYLVKRTGEKVFLECVQDMDHENMFWYRQDPGLGLRLIYFSYDVKMKEKGDIPEGYSVSREKKERFSLILESASTNQTSMYLCASLPGTGGTGQYFGPGTRLTVT.

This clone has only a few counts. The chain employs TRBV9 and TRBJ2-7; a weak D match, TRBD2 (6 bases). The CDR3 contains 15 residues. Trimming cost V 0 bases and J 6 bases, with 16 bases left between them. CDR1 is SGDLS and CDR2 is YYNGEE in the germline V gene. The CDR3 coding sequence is TGTGCCAGCAGCGTAGGGGCTAGCGAGACTCTCGAGCAGTACTTC. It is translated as CASSVGASETLEQYF.

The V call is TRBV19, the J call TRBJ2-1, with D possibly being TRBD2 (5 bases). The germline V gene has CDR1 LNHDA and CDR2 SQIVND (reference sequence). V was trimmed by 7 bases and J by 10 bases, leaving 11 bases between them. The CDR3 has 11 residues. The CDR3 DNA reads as TGTGCCAGTATTGGGTCTAGCGAGCAGTTCTTC. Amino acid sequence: CASIGSSEQFF.

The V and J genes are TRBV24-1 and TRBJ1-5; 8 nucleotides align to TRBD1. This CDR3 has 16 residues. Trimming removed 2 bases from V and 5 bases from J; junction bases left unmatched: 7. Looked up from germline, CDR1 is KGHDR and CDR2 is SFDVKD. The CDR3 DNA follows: TGTGCCACCAGTGATTCAACAGGGGGTCGGCATCAGCCCCAGCATTTT. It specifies CATSDSTGGRHQPQHF.

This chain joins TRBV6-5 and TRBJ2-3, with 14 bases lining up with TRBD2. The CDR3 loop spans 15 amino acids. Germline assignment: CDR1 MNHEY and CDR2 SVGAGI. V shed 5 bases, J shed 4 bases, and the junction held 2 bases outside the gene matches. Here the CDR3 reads CASSRLAGGPDTQYF. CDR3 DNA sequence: TGTGCCAGCAGTAGACTAGCGGGAGGGCCAGATACGCAGTATTTT.

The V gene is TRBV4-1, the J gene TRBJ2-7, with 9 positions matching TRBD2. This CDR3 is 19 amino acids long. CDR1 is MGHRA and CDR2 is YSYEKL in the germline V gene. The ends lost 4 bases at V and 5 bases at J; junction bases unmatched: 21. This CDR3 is CASSPLGGLAKESQNEQYF. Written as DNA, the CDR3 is TGCGCCAGCAGCCCGCTAGGTGGACTAGCGAAGGAATCCCAAAACGAGCAGTACTTC.

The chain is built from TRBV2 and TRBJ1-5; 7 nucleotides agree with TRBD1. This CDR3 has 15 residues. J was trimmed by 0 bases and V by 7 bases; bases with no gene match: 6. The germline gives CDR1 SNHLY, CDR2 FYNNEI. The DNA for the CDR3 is TGTGCCAGCAAGGGGGACAGCTATAGCAATCAGCCCCAGCATTTT. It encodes CASKGDSYSNQPQHF.

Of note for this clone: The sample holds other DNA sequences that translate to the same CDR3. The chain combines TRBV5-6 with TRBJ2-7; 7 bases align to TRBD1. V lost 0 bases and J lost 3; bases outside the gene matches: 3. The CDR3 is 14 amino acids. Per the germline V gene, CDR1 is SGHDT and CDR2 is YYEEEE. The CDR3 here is CASSLGQGVYEQYF. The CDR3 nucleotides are TGTGCCAGCAGCTTGGGACAGGGAGTCTACGAGCAGTACTTC.

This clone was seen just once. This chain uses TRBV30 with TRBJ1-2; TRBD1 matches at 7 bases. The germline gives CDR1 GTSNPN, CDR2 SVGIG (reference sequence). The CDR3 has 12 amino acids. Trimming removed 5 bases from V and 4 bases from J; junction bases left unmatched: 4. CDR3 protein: CAWSSGGYGYTF. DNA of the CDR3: TGTGCCTGGTCATCAGGGGGCTATGGCTACACCTTC.

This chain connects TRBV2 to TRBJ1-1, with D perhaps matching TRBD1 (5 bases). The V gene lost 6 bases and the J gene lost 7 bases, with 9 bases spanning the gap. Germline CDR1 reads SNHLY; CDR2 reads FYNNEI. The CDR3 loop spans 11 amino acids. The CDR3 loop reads CASRLQVEAFF. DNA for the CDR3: TGTGCCAGCAGGCTACAGGTTGAAGCTTTCTTT. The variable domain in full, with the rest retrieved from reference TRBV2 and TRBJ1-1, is EPEVTQTPSHQVTQMGQEVILRCVPISNHLYFYWYRQILGQKVEFLVSFYNNEISEKSEIFDDQFSVERPDGSNFTLKIRSTKLEDSAMYFCASRLQVEAFFGQGTRLTVV.